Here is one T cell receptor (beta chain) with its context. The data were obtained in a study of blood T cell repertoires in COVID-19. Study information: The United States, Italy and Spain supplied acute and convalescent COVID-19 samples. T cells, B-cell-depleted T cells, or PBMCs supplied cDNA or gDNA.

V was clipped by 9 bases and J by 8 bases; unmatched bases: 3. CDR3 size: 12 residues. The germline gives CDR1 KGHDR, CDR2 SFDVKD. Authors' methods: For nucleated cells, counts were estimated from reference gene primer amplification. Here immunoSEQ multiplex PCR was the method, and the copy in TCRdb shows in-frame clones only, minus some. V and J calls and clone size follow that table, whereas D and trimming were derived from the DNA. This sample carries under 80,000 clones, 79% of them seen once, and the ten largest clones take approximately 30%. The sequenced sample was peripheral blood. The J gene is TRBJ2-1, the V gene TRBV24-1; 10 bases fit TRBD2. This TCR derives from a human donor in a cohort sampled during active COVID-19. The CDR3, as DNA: TGTGCCACCTCTAGCGGGAGCTATGAGCAGTTCTTC. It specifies CATSSGSYEQFF.